The entry that follows covers one T cell receptor beta chain sequence. Authors' analysis steps: Nucleated cell number was recorded as an estimate derived from reference gene primer amplification. TCRdb's copy holds only in-frame clones and misses some; the assay was immunoSEQ multiplex PCR. V, J and clone size derive from that table, while D and trimming were established from the DNA sequence. The repertoire consists of almost 350,000 clones, with more than 70% occurring once and the leading ten covering just under 4%. These data belong to a study of blood T cell repertoires in COVID-19. Whole-study context: T cells, B-cell-depleted T cells, or PBMCs provided the cDNA or gDNA that served as material.

CDR1 is MNHNS, CDR2 SASEGT, per germline. Trimming at V came to 2 bases and at J to 10 bases, leaving 1 base not matched to a gene. This CDR3 has 12 amino acids. This receptor was obtained from a woman aged 60-70 years with COVID-19, enrolled during active disease. Sequencing input: peripheral blood. V is TRBV6-1 and J is TRBJ2-1, with TRBD2 matching over 8 bases. This CDR3 is CASSEQRGEQFF. For the CDR3, the DNA is TGTGCCAGCAGTGAACAGCGGGGGGAGCAGTTCTTC.